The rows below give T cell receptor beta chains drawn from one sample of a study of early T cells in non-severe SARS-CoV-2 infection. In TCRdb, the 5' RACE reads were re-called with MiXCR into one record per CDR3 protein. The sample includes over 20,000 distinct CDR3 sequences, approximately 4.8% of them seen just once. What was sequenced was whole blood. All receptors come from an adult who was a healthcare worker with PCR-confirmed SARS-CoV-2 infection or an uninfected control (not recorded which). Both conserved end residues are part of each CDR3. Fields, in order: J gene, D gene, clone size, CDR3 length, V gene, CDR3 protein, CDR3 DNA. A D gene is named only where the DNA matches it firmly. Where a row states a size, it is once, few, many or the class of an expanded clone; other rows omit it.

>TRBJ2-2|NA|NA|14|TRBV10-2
CASSWGAPPGELFF
TGCGCCAGCAGTTGGGGGGCGCCCCCCGGGGAGCTGTTTTTT
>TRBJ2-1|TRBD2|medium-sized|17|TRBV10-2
CASSDLAGTSGINEQFF
TGCGCCAGCAGTGACCTCGCAGGGACTAGCGGGATTAATGAGCAGTTCTTC
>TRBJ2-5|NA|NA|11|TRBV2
CASNRFETQYF
TGTGCCAGCAACCGATTTGAGACCCAGTACTTC
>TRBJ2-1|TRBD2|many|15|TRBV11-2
CASSAGLAGGNEQFF
TGTGCCAGCAGTGCGGGACTAGCGGGAGGTAATGAGCAGTTCTTC
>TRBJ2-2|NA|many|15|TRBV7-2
CASSLDSANTGELFF
TGTGCCAGCAGCCTAGACAGCGCGAACACCGGGGAGCTGTTTTTT
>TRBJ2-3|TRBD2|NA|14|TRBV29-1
CSGRLAQSTDTQYF
TGCAGCGGCCGACTAGCGCAGAGCACAGATACGCAGTATTTT
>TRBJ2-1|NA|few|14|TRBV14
CASSQTGTYNEQFF
TGTGCCAGCAGCCAAACAGGGACCTACAATGAGCAGTTCTTC
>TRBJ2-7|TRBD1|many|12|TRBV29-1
CSVSGGAYEQYF
TGCAGCGTTTCAGGGGGCGCCTACGAGCAGTACTTC
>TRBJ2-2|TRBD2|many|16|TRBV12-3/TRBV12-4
CASSPASGANTGELFF
TGTGCCAGCAGTCCCGCTAGCGGAGCCAACACCGGGGAGCTGTTTTTT
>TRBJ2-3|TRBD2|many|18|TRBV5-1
CASSLVVLAGGVTDTQYF
TGCGCCAGCAGCTTGGTGGTACTAGCGGGAGGTGTCACAGATACGCAGTATTTT
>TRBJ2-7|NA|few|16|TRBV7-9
CASSTTGTPASYEQYF
TGTGCCAGCAGCACCACCGGGACACCAGCCTCCTACGAGCAGTACTTC
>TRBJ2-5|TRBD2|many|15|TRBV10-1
CASRPGLADQETQYF
TGCGCCAGCCGGCCGGGACTAGCGGATCAAGAGACCCAGTACTTC
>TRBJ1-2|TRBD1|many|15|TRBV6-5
CASSYSGTGNYGYTF
TGTGCCAGCAGTTACTCTGGGACAGGGAACTATGGCTACACCTTC
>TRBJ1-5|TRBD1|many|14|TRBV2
CASSGQASGQPQHF
TGTGCCAGCAGCGGACAGGCGAGTGGTCAGCCCCAGCATTTT
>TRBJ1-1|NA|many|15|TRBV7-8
CASSPTGRMNTEAFF
TGTGCCAGCAGCCCAACGGGACGGATGAACACTGAAGCTTTCTTT
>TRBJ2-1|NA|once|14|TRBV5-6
CASSSRGSYNEQFF
TGTGCCAGCAGCTCGCGGGGTTCCTACAATGAGCAGTTCTTC
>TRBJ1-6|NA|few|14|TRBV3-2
CASSQVTADSPLHF
TGTGCCAGCAGCCAAGTGACGGCGGATTCACCCCTCCACTTT
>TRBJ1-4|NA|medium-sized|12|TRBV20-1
CSAPEGGEKLFF
TGCAGTGCTCCGGAAGGAGGTGAAAAACTGTTTTTT
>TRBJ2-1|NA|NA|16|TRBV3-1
CASSHGRHTGGNEQFF
TGTGCCAGCAGCCACGGGCGACACACCGGGGGCAATGAGCAGTTCTTC
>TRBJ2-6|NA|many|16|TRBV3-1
CASSRNRVTGANVLTF
TGTGCCAGCAGCCGAAACAGGGTAACTGGGGCCAACGTCCTGACTTTC
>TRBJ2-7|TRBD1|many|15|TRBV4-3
CASSQDWTGNYEQYF
TGCGCCAGCAGCCAAGATTGGACAGGGAACTACGAGCAGTACTTC
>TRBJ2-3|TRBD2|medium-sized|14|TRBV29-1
CSVKREGRTDTQYF
TGCAGCGTTAAGCGGGAGGGTAGGACAGATACGCAGTATTTT
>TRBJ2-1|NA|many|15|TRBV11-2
CASSSSRGYYNEQFF
TGTGCCAGCAGCTCCTCCAGGGGCTACTACAATGAGCAGTTCTTC
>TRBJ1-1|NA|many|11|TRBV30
CAWRLQGEAFF
TGTGCCTGGAGACTACAGGGTGAAGCTTTCTTT
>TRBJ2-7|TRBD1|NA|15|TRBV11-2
CASSPRDRGSYEQYF
TGTGCCAGCAGCCCTCGGGACAGGGGTTCCTACGAGCAGTACTTC